These 15 T cell receptor beta chains share one sample of origin, sequenced in a study of blood T cell repertoires in COVID-19 (dated by TCRdb to 2019 to 2021). The method was the immunoSEQ multiplex PCR assay. TCRdb re-hosts the immuneACCESS table, in-frame sequences only. Its copies lack some clones; in the studies checked, an unresolved V gene accounts for under half of them, and the cause for the rest is not known. This sample lists roughly 100,000 clones; more than 75% were detected once. 2.1% of the sample lies in the top ten. Material for sequencing was peripheral blood. Receptors were obtained from a human donor in a cohort sampled during active COVID-19.

This chain uses TRBV11-2 with TRBJ1-1; D gene ambiguous. V was cut by 5 bases and J by 1 base, with 11 bases left in between. CDR1 SGHAT and CDR2 FQNNGV come from the germline V gene. The CDR3 is made up of 14 amino acids. The CDR3 DNA follows: TGTGCCAGCAGCCTCTCGAACGGGAACACTGAAGCTTTCTTT. Its translation is CASSLSNGNTEAFF.

The genes are TRBV5-8 and TRBJ2-1; 8 bases match TRBD2. Germline lookup yields CDR1 SGHTS and CDR2 YDEGEE. The CDR3 sequence is 15 residues long. V gave up 0 bases and J gave up 2 bases; unmatched junction bases: 1. The CDR3 loop is CASSLGAGAYNEQFF. The CDR3 DNA is TGTGCCAGCAGCTTGGGAGCGGGAGCCTACAATGAGCAGTTCTTC.

This clone was observed a single time. This sequence joins TRBV9 and TRBJ1-2; D remains ambiguous. This CDR3 comprises 15 residues. V lost 0 bases and J 1 base, leaving 10 bases between the germline ends. Germline V lookup: CDR1 SGDLS, CDR2 YYNGEE. CDR3 bases: TGTGCCAGCAGCGTAGCGAGTGCTCTTAACTATGGCTACACCTTC. Protein: CASSVASALNYGYTF.

This chain joins TRBV30 and TRBJ2-3; no definite D call. V gave up 3 bases and J gave up 6 bases, with 13 bases separating them. The CDR3 has 13 residues. Looked up from germline, CDR1 is GTSNPN and CDR2 is SVGIG (reference sequence). The CDR3 spells CAWSGASRDTQYF. CDR3 coding DNA: TGTGCCTGGAGCGGAGCTTCTCGGGATACGCAGTATTTT.

The V and J genes are TRBV14 and TRBJ1-4; D remains ambiguous. Germline CDR1 SGHDN, CDR2 FVKESK. The CDR3 contains 13 residues. The V gene lost 2 bases and the J gene lost 4 bases, with 5 bases spanning the gap. This chain's CDR3 is CASSQRGNEKLFF. In nucleotides, the CDR3 is TGTGCCAGCAGCCAACGGGGTAATGAAAAACTGTTTTTT.

The CDR3 coding sequence is TGTGCCAGCAGCCTAATAGGGGGGGCCGGGGAGCTGTTTTTT. It translates to CASSLIGGAGELFF. This chain connects TRBV7-2 to TRBJ2-2, with D possibly TRBD2 on 7 matching bases. Germline V CDR1 and CDR2: SGHTA, FQGNSA. This CDR3 has 14 amino acids. The germline V and J ends were trimmed by 5 bases and 6 bases, with 13 bases remaining between them.

This clone is a singleton in its sample. The chain joins TRBV5-6 to TRBJ1-1, with D hard to call. This CDR3 region has 13 residues. Germline assignment: CDR1 SGHDT and CDR2 YYEEEE. The V and J ends lost 0 bases and 11 bases respectively, with 14 bases between them. The CDR3 sequence is CASSLGRAGRAFF. The CDR3 DNA follows: TGTGCCAGCAGCTTGGGTCGGGCGGGAAGGGCTTTCTTT. The full variable domain, completed using reference TRBV5-6 and TRBJ1-1, is DAGVTQSPTHLIKTRGQQVTLRCSPKSGHDTVSWYQQALGQGPQFIFQYYEEEERQRGNFPDRFSGHQFPNYSSELNVNALLLGDSALYLCASSLGRAGRAFFGQGTRLTVV.

This chain uses TRBV18 with TRBJ2-3; unclear D gene. CDR1 and CDR2 from the germline V gene are KGHSH and LQKENI. The CDR3 consists of 17 residues. V lost 2 bases, J lost 0 bases, and 15 bases lay in between. For the CDR3, the DNA is TGTGCCAGCTCACCAACGCTTCCGGTCACGAGCACAGATACGCAGTATTTT. Translated, it gives CASSPTLPVTSTDTQYF.

This chain joins TRBV5-6 and TRBJ1-3; unclear D gene. CDR1 SGHDT and CDR2 YYEEEE come from the germline V gene. There are 17 residues in the CDR3. With 4 bases removed from V and 0 bases from J, the gap between germline ends came to 17 bases. The CDR3 region has the DNA TGTGCCAGCAGCCCGTCCGGTTACCGGAGCTCTGGAAACACCATATATTTT. Its protein product is CASSPSGYRSSGNTIYF.

V is TRBV7-3 and J is TRBJ2-1; D unclear. This CDR3 comprises 11 residues. Germline V CDR1 and CDR2: SGHTA, FQGTGA. Trimming left V 5 bases short and J 7 bases short, with 6 bases between. The CDR3 nucleotides are TGTGCCAGCAGCATCACTAATGAGCAGTTCTTC. It encodes CASSITNEQFF. Variable domain in full (rest from reference TRBV7-3 and TRBJ2-1): GAGVSQTPSNKVTEKGKYVELRCDPISGHTALYWYRQSLGQGPEFLIYFQGTGAADDSGLPNDRFFAVRPEGSVSTLKIQRTERGDSAVYLCASSITNEQFFGPGTRLTVL.

The rearrangement joins TRBV7-2 to TRBJ2-3; 7 bases align to TRBD1. The CDR3 has 15 residues. Per germline, CDR1 SGHTA and CDR2 FQGNSA. With 4 bases clipped from V and 2 bases from J, the junction kept 6 bases outside the gene matches. CDR3 coding DNA: TGTGCCAGCAGCTACTCGGGACAGAACACAGATACGCAGTATTTT. Its translation is CASSYSGQNTDTQYF.

The gene calls are TRBV11-2 and TRBJ2-7, with 14 bases that match TRBD2. Germline V gene lookup returns CDR1 SGHAT and CDR2 FQNNGV. The J segment lost 7 bases and the V segment lost 6 bases, leaving 11 bases of the junction unmatched. This CDR3 region has 16 residues. The CDR3 protein is CASSSTSGGARVEQYF. CDR3 nucleotides: TGTGCCAGCAGTTCGACTAGCGGGGGGGCTCGGGTTGAGCAGTACTTC. Supplemented by reference TRBV11-2 and TRBJ2-7, the full variable domain reads EAGVAQSPRYKIIEKRQSVAFWCNPISGHATLYWYQQILGQGPKLLIQFQNNGVVDDSQLPKDRFSAERLKGVDSTLKIQPAKLEDSAVYLCASSSTSGGARVEQYFGPGTRLTVT.

The V call is TRBV19, the J call TRBJ2-3; D may be TRBD1 (6 bases). The V gene lost 9 bases and the J gene lost 1 base, with 11 bases spanning the gap. Per germline, CDR1 LNHDA and CDR2 SQIVND (reference sequence). This CDR3 spans 13 amino acids. CDR3 sequence: CASRGARTDTQYF. As DNA, the CDR3 is TGTGCCAGCAGGGGTGCTCGCACAGATACGCAGTATTTT.

This chain connects TRBV25-1 to TRBJ2-1; the D gene is possibly TRBD1 (6 bases). Per the germline V gene, CDR1 is MGHDK and CDR2 is SYGVNS. This CDR3 is built from 14 residues. V lost 7 bases and J 7 bases, leaving 17 bases between the germline ends. The CDR3 nucleotides are TGTGCCAGCAAAGAACAGGGAAGGATAAATGAGCAGTTCTTC. Protein: CASKEQGRINEQFF.

This chain joins TRBV6-2 or TRBV6-3 and TRBJ2-7; weak D call: TRBD1 (6 bases). The V end was cut by 4 bases, the J end by 2 bases, with 12 bases between. Germline CDR1 reads MNHEY; CDR2 reads SVGEGT. The CDR3 consists of 14 residues. The CDR3 DNA follows: TGTGCCAGCAGTTCCCTGACAGGAGCCTACGAGCAGTACTTC. Translation gives CASSSLTGAYEQYF.